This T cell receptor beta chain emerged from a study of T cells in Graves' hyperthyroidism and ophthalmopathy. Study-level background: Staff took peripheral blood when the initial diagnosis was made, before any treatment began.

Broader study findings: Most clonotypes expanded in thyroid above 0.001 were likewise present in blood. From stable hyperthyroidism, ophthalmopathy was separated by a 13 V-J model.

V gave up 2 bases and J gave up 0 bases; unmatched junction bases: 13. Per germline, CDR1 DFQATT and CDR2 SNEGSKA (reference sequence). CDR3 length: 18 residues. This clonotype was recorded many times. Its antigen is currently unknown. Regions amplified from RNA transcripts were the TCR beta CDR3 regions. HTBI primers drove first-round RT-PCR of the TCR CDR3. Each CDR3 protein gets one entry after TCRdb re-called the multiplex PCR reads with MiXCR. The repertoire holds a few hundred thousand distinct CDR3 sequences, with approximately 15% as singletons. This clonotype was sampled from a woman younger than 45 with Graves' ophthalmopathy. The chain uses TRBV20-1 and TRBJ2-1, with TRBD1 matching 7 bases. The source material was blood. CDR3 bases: TGCAGTGCTAGACCTCTCGCGACAGGGACCCACTCCTACAATGAGCAGTTCTTC. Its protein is CSARPLATGTHSYNEQFF.